A few counts support the clone carrying this T cell receptor (beta chain). Its antigen is unidentified. There are 12 residues in the CDR3. V lost 1 base, J lost 15 bases, and 13 bases lay in between. The sample originates from a study of post-analysis software for immune sequencing data. Study as a whole: Included courses were relapsing-remitting and secondary progressive multiple sclerosis; progressive-relapsing multiple sclerosis was also included. Study-wide results and caveats: Controls had lower frequencies than patients of about 5 TRBV segments, which included TRBV5-6, TRBV5-1 and TRBV20-1. Diversity measured as normalized Chao1 was significantly lower in multiple sclerosis patients than in controls.

Unique molecular identifiers featured in each of the TCR beta cDNA libraries. TCRdb passed the PCR reads through MiXCR, listing each CDR3 protein once. The data contain about 430,000 distinct CDR3 sequences, approximately 42% of them singletons. This chain uses TRBV12-3 or TRBV12-4 with TRBJ2-1; no clear D. The source of this sequence is a girl aged 2 to 10 with multiple sclerosis. The sample was blood. The CDR3 loop reads CASSLVGQGGFF. Written as DNA, the CDR3 is TGTGCCAGCAGTTTAGTCGGGCAAGGCGGGTTCTTC.